The rows below give T cell receptor beta chains drawn from one sample of a study of CD8 T cells in Susac syndrome. MiXCR, applied by TCRdb to the immunoSEQ multiplex PCR reads, yields one record per CDR3 protein. The data contain roughly 120,000 distinct CDR3 sequences, approximately 95% of them singletons. The sample consisted of CD8+ T cells from PBMCs. The origin of the receptors is a human donor with multiple sclerosis. Each CDR3 is given with its conserved first and last residue. D genes are given only for firm matches. Clone size is not always given. Where it is, it says once, few, many or a class for expanded clones.

.	TRBV29-1	13	.	TRBJ1-2	TGCAGCGTGGGGCAGGACCAGAACTATGGCTACACCTTC	CSVGQDQNYGYTF
.	TRBV5-1	15	.	TRBJ1-1	TGCGCCAGCAGCCCTTACAGGGTTATTGACACTGAAGCTTTCTTT	CASSPYRVIDTEAFF
.	TRBV20-1	16	TRBD2	TRBJ2-1	TGCAGTGCTAGAGATCCGGCGGGGGGGCCTTACGATGAGCAGTTCTTC	CSARDPAGGPYDEQFF
once	TRBV27	15	TRBD1	TRBJ1-2	TGTGCCAGCAGTTTCGGATCAGGGGGACTCTATGGCTACACCTTC	CASSFGSGGLYGYTF
.	TRBV12-3/TRBV12-4	12	.	TRBJ2-7	TGTGCCTCTGCCCAGGGGTACTACGAGCAGTACTTC	CASAQGYYEQYF
.	TRBV7-2	15	.	TRBJ2-3	TGTGCCAGCAGCCAAGGGACTTCTCGCACAGATACGCAGTATTTT	CASSQGTSRTDTQYF
.	TRBV5-6	13	.	TRBJ1-2	TGTGCCAGCAGCTTGACAGGGAAGAATGGCTACACCTTC	CASSLTGKNGYTF
.	TRBV5-1	16	.	TRBJ1-3	TGCGCCAGCAGTGGGGGAGTAGCCCAAAGGGCAAACACCATATATTTT	CASSGGVAQRANTIYF
.	TRBV9	17	TRBD2	TRBJ2-3	TGTGCCAGCAGCGGGGGACTAGCGGGGGGGAAAACAGATACGCAGTATTTT	CASSGGLAGGKTDTQYF
.	TRBV6-6	11	.	TRBJ2-1	TGTGCCAGCAGTCAAGCAGGGGAGCAGTTCTTC	CASSQAGEQFF
.	TRBV24-1	16	.	TRBJ2-1	TGTGCCACCAGTGATTTTACAGCCCCCCTCGCAAATGAGCAGTTCTTC	CATSDFTAPLANEQFF
once	TRBV29-1	13	TRBD1	TRBJ1-2	TGCAGCGTTGTGGCAGGGGGCAACTATGGCTACACCTTC	CSVVAGGNYGYTF
.	TRBV7-8	14	TRBD1	TRBJ1-2	TGTGCCAGCAGCCGGACAGGGGGCGCGGATGGCTACACCTTC	CASSRTGGADGYTF
.	TRBV7-2	15	.	TRBJ1-6	TGTGCCAGCAGTCTTACTCTGCCGCCGAATTCACCCCTCCACTTT	CASSLTLPPNSPLHF
.	TRBV14	15	TRBD1	TRBJ2-7	TGTGCCAGCAGCCAATGGACAGGGTCACTAGACGAGCAGTACTTC	CASSQWTGSLDEQYF
.	TRBV9	11	.	TRBJ1-2	TGTGCCAGCAGCCTCAGGGAGAGCTACACCTTC	CASSLRESYTF
.	TRBV13	16	.	TRBJ2-5	TGTGCCAGCAGCTTAGGGGAGGGTCTGTACCAAGAGACCCAGTACTTC	CASSLGEGLYQETQYF
.	TRBV5-6	14	TRBD2	TRBJ2-1	TGTGCCAGCAGCTTGGGTGGGAGGGGTAATGAGCAGTTCTTC	CASSLGGRGNEQFF
.	TRBV20-1	13	.	TRBJ2-1	TGCAGTGCTAGAGGCGGAATACCGGGGGAGCAGTTCTTC	CSARGGIPGEQFF